The 25 T cell receptor beta chains in this list originate from one sample, sequenced in a study of T cells in localized non-small cell lung cancer. Assay: immunoSEQ multiplex PCR; the TCRdb copy retains only in-frame clones and omits some. In the table there are 5,000 to 7,000 clones, 85% of which are singletons. The input for sequencing was PBMCs, taken before any cancer treatment. All receptors come from a woman aged 35 to 69 with stage II lung adenocarcinoma.

This sequence joins TRBV6-1 and TRBJ1-2, with D hard to call. This CDR3 has 12 amino acids. The germline gives CDR1 MNHNS, CDR2 SASEGT. V shed 8 bases and J shed 4 bases, with 11 bases lying between them. The CDR3 DNA is TGTGCCAGCGGCGCCTTGAGCTATGGCTACACCTTC. Translation gives CASGALSYGYTF.

This clone has only a few counts. The rearrangement uses TRBV6-4 and TRBJ2-1, with 11 bases lining up with TRBD2. Germline loops: CDR1 MRHNA, CDR2 SNTAGT. Trimming at V came to 4 bases and at J to 5 bases, leaving 4 bases not matched to a gene. This CDR3 region has 15 residues. The CDR3 spells CASSVGTSGDNEQFF. DNA of the CDR3: TGTGCCAGCAGTGTCGGGACTAGCGGAGACAATGAGCAGTTCTTC.

The chain combines TRBV5-4 with TRBJ2-7; TRBD2 matches 7 bases. Germline values: CDR1 SGHNT, CDR2 YYREEE (reference sequence). This CDR3 spans 13 amino acids. Germline trimming cut 4 bases from V and 7 bases from J; bases unmatched to any gene: 8. The CDR3 DNA reads as TGTGCCAGCAGCCCAGAGCGGGACTCTGAGCAGTACTTC. Its protein product is CASSPERDSEQYF.

The rearrangement joins TRBV27 to TRBJ1-1; D is unclear. This CDR3 is built from 13 residues. Per the germline V gene, CDR1 is MNHEY and CDR2 is SMNVEV (reference sequence). V was pared by 5 bases and J by 1 base, with 8 bases between. CDR3 residues: CASSHKPNTEAFF. In DNA, the CDR3 is TGTGCCAGCAGTCACAAGCCGAACACTGAAGCTTTCTTT.

The chain employs TRBV6-5 and TRBJ2-7; 8 bases match TRBD2. Losses at the gene ends were 4 bases for V and 2 bases for J; bases not matched to a gene: 4. Germline V CDR1 and CDR2: MNHEY, SVGAGI. This CDR3 is 14 amino acids long. The CDR3 sequence is CASSSSGLTYEQYF. The CDR3 coding sequence is TGTGCCAGCAGTTCTAGCGGGCTAACCTACGAGCAGTACTTC.

The V call is TRBV5-6, the J call TRBJ1-1; no firm D call. This CDR3 contains 14 residues. Germline V gene sequence: CDR1 SGHDT, CDR2 YYEEEE. Trimming took off 1 base at V and 3 bases at J, with 10 bases between the two ends. For the CDR3, the DNA is TGTGCCAGCAGCTTGCCATATGCCCACACTGAAGCTTTCTTT. Translation: CASSLPYAHTEAFF.

The chain recombines TRBV5-3 with TRBJ2-3; no firm D call. TRBV5-3 is an open reading frame whose function is uncertain. This CDR3 region has 16 residues. The V and J ends lost 4 bases and 3 bases respectively, with 18 bases between them. CDR3: CARSARPVMGTDTQYF. Written as DNA, the CDR3 is TGTGCCAGAAGCGCCAGGCCGGTAATGGGGACAGATACGCAGTATTTT.

The chain links TRBV4-1 to TRBJ1-1, with a weak D call TRBD1 (6 bases). The ends were cut back, 0 bases at V and 5 bases at J, with 13 bases in the middle. The CDR3 length is 15 residues. The germline V gene has CDR1 MGHRA and CDR2 YSYEKL. The CDR3 DNA sequence: TGCGCCAGCAGCCAAGAGGGTAGGGGGTGGACTGAAGCTTTCTTT. Protein product: CASSQEGRGWTEAFF.

On this clone: The junction differs from germline at one of its ends, possibly a read error. The CDR3 nucleotides are TGCGCCAGCAGCTCCTTGGGGCAGGGGGCGCCGGCAGCCTTT. This translates into CASSSLGQGAPAAF. The chain links TRBV5-1 to TRBJ1-3, with 8 bases aligning to TRBD1. The CDR3 has 14 amino acids. Germline V gene sequence: CDR1 SGHRS, CDR2 YFSETQ.

Here the CDR3 DNA reads TGTGCCAGCAGCCTCGGCCCCAACTATAATTCACCCCTCCACTTT. As protein: CASSLGPNYNSPLHF. V gene TRBV7-2 combines with J gene TRBJ1-6; D call uncertain. The V end was cut by 5 bases, the J end by 3 bases, with 11 bases between. The CDR3 runs 15 residues. Looked up from germline, CDR1 is SGHTA and CDR2 is FQGNSA.

This clone appeared a single time. The V and J genes are TRBV9 and TRBJ1-2; possibly TRBD1 for D (5 bases). CDR1 is SGDLS and CDR2 is YYNGEE in the germline V gene. This CDR3 is 15 amino acids long. Trimming shortened V by 6 bases and J by 1 base, and 16 bases separated the two germline ends. As DNA, the CDR3 is TGTGCCAGCAACCCCGGGACCGCAAATAACTATGGCTACACCTTC. Its translation is CASNPGTANNYGYTF.

This clone showed up just a few times. This chain joins TRBV9 and TRBJ2-7; TRBD2 matches at 8 bases. V was clipped by 4 bases and J by 3 bases; unmatched bases: 6. The CDR3 runs to 14 residues. Germline CDR1 SGDLS, CDR2 YYNGEE. The CDR3 sequence: CASSPSGGNYEQYF. The CDR3 bases are TGTGCCAGCAGCCCAAGCGGGGGAAACTACGAGCAGTACTTC.

The chain combines TRBV5-1 with TRBJ1-1; D ambiguous. CDR3 length equals 14 residues. The V and J ends lost 4 bases and 1 base respectively, with 11 bases between them. In germline, CDR1 is SGHRS, CDR2 YFSETQ. CDR3 amino acids: CASSMGSSNTEAFF. Here the CDR3 DNA reads TGCGCCAGCAGCATGGGCAGCTCGAACACTGAAGCTTTCTTT.

J is TRBJ2-2 and V is TRBV2; TRBD2 aligns across 9 bases. Trimming removed 3 bases from V and 3 bases from J; junction bases left unmatched: 2. Germline CDR1 SNHLY, CDR2 FYNNEI. The CDR3 is 15 amino acids. CDR3 sequence reads: CASSEASGDTGELFF. The CDR3 nucleotides read TGTGCCAGCAGTGAGGCTAGCGGGGACACCGGGGAGCTGTTTTTT.

V and J are TRBV25-1 and TRBJ1-1, with D possibly TRBD1 on 5 matching bases. The CDR3 runs 11 residues. The V gene's germline CDR1 is MGHDK and CDR2 SYGVNS. V lost 5 bases and J lost 7, with 8 bases in between. CDR3 DNA sequence: TGTGCCAGCAGTAGGGGTTTTGAAGCTTTCTTT. This gives the protein CASSRGFEAFF.

This clone has a handful of counts. V gene TRBV7-9 combines with J gene TRBJ1-2, with D possibly being TRBD1 (6 bases). Germline lookup yields CDR1 SEHNR and CDR2 FQNEAQ (reference sequence). V lost 3 bases to trimming and J lost 2 bases, with 10 bases between them. The CDR3 has 14 amino acids. This CDR3 reads CASSLSQGNYGYTF. The CDR3, as DNA: TGTGCCAGCAGCTTGAGCCAGGGGAACTATGGCTACACCTTC.

This chain joins TRBV29-1 and TRBJ1-2; 7 nucleotides align to TRBD1. CDR3 size: 12 residues. CDR1 and CDR2 from the germline V gene are SQVTM and ANQGSEA. Trimming at V came to 7 bases and at J to 4 bases, leaving 6 bases not matched to a gene. In DNA form, the CDR3 reads TGCAGCGCCAAGACAGGGATCTATGGCTACACCTTC. Residues: CSAKTGIYGYTF.

This chain connects TRBV9 to TRBJ2-1; 8 positions agree with TRBD2. Germline CDR1 is SGDLS and CDR2 is YYNGEE. With 0 bases clipped from V and 6 bases from J, the junction kept 8 bases outside the gene matches. The CDR3 is made up of 16 amino acids. The CDR3 DNA reads TGTGCCAGCAGCGTAGGGGGAGGACTAGCCGGCAATGAGCAGTTCTTC. Translation: CASSVGGGLAGNEQFF.

The chain carries TRBV30 and TRBJ2-7; possibly TRBD2 for D (5 bases). Trimming took 6 bases from V and 4 from J, leaving 19 bases between them. The germline gives CDR1 GTSNPN, CDR2 SVGIG (reference sequence). This CDR3 has 14 residues. CDR3 DNA sequence: TGTGCCTGCCACCGCGGGCTAGTTATGTACGAGCAGTACTTC. This encodes CACHRGLVMYEQYF.

The chain uses TRBV5-6 and TRBJ2-5; D not certain. CDR3 length: 11 residues. The germline V gene has CDR1 SGHDT and CDR2 YYEEEE. Trimming left V 4 bases short and J 5 bases short, with 6 bases between. CDR3 sequence (DNA): TGTGCCAGCAGCCTCCGGGAGACCCAGTACTTC. Residues: CASSLRETQYF.

The chain links TRBV21-1 to TRBJ1-2. TRBV21-1 is classified as a pseudogene. The CDR3 totals 14 residues. The CDR3 nucleotides read TGTGCCAGCAGCAAGGGGGGCGCCGACTATGGCTACACCTTC. It translates to CASSKGGADYGYTF.

The genes are TRBV11-2 and TRBJ1-3; no definite D call. CDR3 length equals 12 residues. Deletions cut 6 bases from V and 3 bases from J, with 6 bases between. The germline V gene has CDR1 SGHAT and CDR2 FQNNGV. CDR3 coding DNA: TGTGCCAGCAGTTCGAATGGAAACACCATATATTTT. It specifies CASSSNGNTIYF.

The V and J genes are TRBV5-5 and TRBJ2-7; no firm D call. V was trimmed by 0 bases and J by 0 bases, leaving 7 bases between them. This CDR3 is built from 14 residues. The V gene's germline CDR1 is SGHKS and CDR2 YYEKEE (reference sequence). CDR3 protein: CASSLEASSYEQYF. The DNA of the CDR3 is TGTGCCAGCAGCTTGGAGGCGAGCTCCTACGAGCAGTACTTC.

The chain has TRBV11-2 and TRBJ2-7; TRBD2 agrees at 10 bases. The CDR3 covers 14 residues. With 5 bases clipped from V and 6 bases from J, the junction kept 7 bases outside the gene matches. Germline values: CDR1 SGHAT, CDR2 FQNNGV. The CDR3 sequence is CASSHSGRAAEQYF. In nucleotides, the CDR3 is TGTGCCAGCAGCCACAGCGGGAGGGCCGCCGAGCAGTACTTC.

The CDR3 region is CASSLLAGGQETQYF. The CDR3 DNA reads as TGTGCCAGCAGTCTACTAGCGGGGGGGCAAGAGACCCAGTACTTC. This chain uses TRBV6-1 with TRBJ2-5; 13 nucleotides match TRBD2. There are 15 residues in the CDR3. After removal of 5 bases from V and 2 bases from J, the junction contained 2 bases not matched to a gene. Germline loops: CDR1 MNHNS, CDR2 SASEGT.